This T cell receptor beta chain was profiled in a study of blood T cell repertoires in COVID-19. Across the study: In each case, the material was cDNA or gDNA derived from T cells, B-cell-depleted T cells, or PBMCs.

Per the original data handling: How many nucleated cells were present was estimated from reference gene primer amplification. The protocol was immunoSEQ multiplex PCR, while the TCRdb copy is restricted to in-frame clones and leaves out a portion. D and trimming come from the DNA, and the V and J calls and clone size come from that table. The data show about 430,000 clones, with around nine tenths seen just once and approximately 1.3% held by the top ten. This TCR was recovered from a young woman who had been exposed to COVID-19. The sequencing input was PBMCs or T cells enriched from blood (not recorded which).

In nucleotides, the CDR3 is TGTGCCAGCAGTGCCCGGGGTTTGGGGGAGCAGTTCTTC. This codes for CASSARGLGEQFF. The chain combines TRBV27 with TRBJ2-1, with D perhaps matching TRBD2 (5 bases). This CDR3 has 13 residues. Trimming took off 5 bases at V and 10 bases at J, with 15 bases between the two ends. Looked up from germline, CDR1 is MNHEY and CDR2 is SMNVEV (reference sequence).